This TCR beta chain was documented in a study of blood T cells in healthy people across ages. Findings of the study overall: Donor CMV status was unknown, possibly confounding expanded clonotype changes. PBMCs went unsorted, and a conclusive naive versus antigen-experienced comparison was therefore prevented.

Sample-barcoded 5' priming and a J-beta primer mix drove a second PCR of 7 to 11 cycles. Each sample yielded at least 2.5 million CDR3-containing paired-end reads. TCRdb reprocessed the 5' RACE reads via MiXCR and lists one record per CDR3 protein. The sample contains under 950,000 distinct CDR3 sequences, about 24% of which appear only once. As to this clonotype: Its antigen is as yet unknown.

Trimming removed 3 bases from V and 4 bases from J; junction bases left unmatched: 6. The germline CDR1 and CDR2 sequences are DFQATT and SNEGSKA (reference sequence). CDR3 length equals 14 residues. The draw of peripheral blood yielded approximately 10 milliliters from each donor. What was sequenced was blood. This clonotype originated in a man aged 70-80 years in good health. The chain has TRBV20-1 and TRBJ2-3; 8 nucleotides match TRBD2. CDR3 amino acids: CSASMSGSADTQYF. The CDR3 region has the DNA TGCAGTGCTAGCATGAGCGGGAGTGCAGATACGCAGTATTTT.